The T cell receptor beta chain under discussion was sequenced for a study of OX40 agonist ivuxolimab in advanced cancers. Study-level background: With ivuxolimab, an agonistic anti-OX40 (CD134) antibody, patients were treated. Study-wide findings and caveats: Antigens targeted by the expanded peripheral T cells were not determined. Clonal expansion in partial responders at 0.1-3.0 mg/kg ranked among the lowest.

Germline-derived CDR1 and CDR2 are MDHEN and SYDVKM. The CDR3 loop spans 13 amino acids. V shed 1 base and J shed 5 bases, with 8 bases lying between them. Generated by immunoSEQ multiplex PCR, the TCRdb table keeps only in-frame clones and is missing some. The data hold around 94,000 clones, with about 93% observed a single time. This clone was observed once. Its antigen is unidentified. Here the sequenced sample was CD4+ or CD8+ T cells sorted from blood, taken in a trial of the OX40 agonist ivuxolimab. The rearrangement links TRBV28 to TRBJ1-2, with D possibly TRBD1 on 5 matching bases. The TCR originated in an adult with an advanced solid tumor such as melanoma, head and neck, liver or kidney cancer. CDR3 DNA sequence: TGTGCCAGCAGTTTATCTGGGGGGTATGGCTACACCTTC. As protein: CASSLSGGYGYTF.